The next 16 T cell receptor beta chains were all read from a single sample in a study of T cells in Graves' hyperthyroidism and ophthalmopathy. TCR beta CDR3 sequences were amplified from RNA transcripts. First-round RT-PCR targeting the TCR CDR3 was performed with the HTBI primer set. In TCRdb, the multiplex PCR reads were re-called with MiXCR into one record per CDR3 protein. In the table there are about 400,000 distinct CDR3 sequences, approximately 15% of which are singletons. Sequencing was performed on blood. Receptor source: a woman in her late teens or twenties with Graves' hyperthyroidism.

This clonotype has ten or more counts. V usage is TRBV12-3 or TRBV12-4 and J usage is TRBJ1-2; D is ambiguous. CDR3 length equals 13 residues. V was cut by 6 bases and J by 2 bases, with 10 bases left in between. The CDR3 spells CASSESLNYGYTF. In DNA, the CDR3 is TGTGCCAGCAGCGAAAGTCTAAACTATGGCTACACCTTC.

The rearrangement joins TRBV11-2 to TRBJ2-1; 9 positions match TRBD1. The V segment lost 1 base and the J segment 2 bases; nucleotides outside the gene matches: 9. The CDR3 consists of 18 residues. CDR1 and CDR2 from the germline V gene are SGHAT and FQNNGV. CDR3 coding DNA: TGTGCCAGCAGCTTAGGGCCAGGGGGACAGGGTCCCTACAATGAGCAGTTCTTC. Translated, it gives CASSLGPGGQGPYNEQFF.

This chain joins TRBV25-1 and TRBJ2-1; possibly TRBD2 for D (6 bases). The CDR3 contains 16 residues. Deletions cut 2 bases from V and 4 bases from J, with 15 bases between. Germline V gives CDR1 MGHDK, CDR2 SYGVNS. The CDR3, as DNA: TGTGCCAGCAGTGAAGGGTCGGGGGTGGGGTACAATGAGCAGTTCTTC. Encoded protein: CASSEGSGVGYNEQFF.

This clonotype was found many times. The chain recombines TRBV12-5 with TRBJ1-2, with no clear D. Trimming removed 1 base from V and 5 bases from J, with 20 bases in between. Germline V gene lookup returns CDR1 LGHNT and CDR2 FRNRAP. The CDR3 has 17 residues. This CDR3 is CASGLGTSGRGEYGYTF. The DNA for the CDR3 is TGTGCTAGTGGTTTGGGCACTTCGGGTCGGGGAGAGTATGGCTACACCTTC.

This clonotype was detected ten times or more. The rearrangement links TRBV12-3 or TRBV12-4 to TRBJ1-5; 9 nucleotides match TRBD1. This CDR3 has 14 residues. Losses at the gene ends were 4 bases for V and 2 bases for J; bases not matched to a gene: 0. The CDR3 protein is CASSWTGGNQPQHF. The CDR3 nucleotides are TGTGCCAGCAGTTGGACAGGGGGCAATCAGCCCCAGCATTTT.

This sequence joins TRBV27 and TRBJ2-3; 11 positions agree with TRBD2. Unmatched junction bases numbered 4, after V lost 4 bases and J lost 1 base. Germline assignment: CDR1 MNHEY and CDR2 SMNVEV (reference sequence). This CDR3 has 16 amino acids. The CDR3, as DNA: TGTGCCAGCAGTTCCCGACTAGCGGGACGCACAGATACGCAGTATTTT. It codes for CASSSRLAGRTDTQYF.

This clonotype was counted many times. The chain carries TRBV27 and TRBJ2-1; 10 bases line up with TRBD2. The CDR3 runs 19 residues. Germline CDR1 MNHEY, CDR2 SMNVEV (reference sequence). With 6 bases clipped from V and 3 bases from J, the junction kept 17 bases outside the gene matches. Here the CDR3 DNA reads TGTGCCAGCAGACTTATTGGGGGTCCTAGCGGGAGCTTCTACAATGAGCAGTTCTTC. Its protein is CASRLIGGPSGSFYNEQFF.

This clonotype was seen many times. The V gene is TRBV19, the J gene TRBJ1-5; 9 bases are shared with TRBD1. CDR3 size: 15 residues. The V and J ends lost 7 bases and 7 bases, in that order; junction bases with no gene match: 11. Germline V gene data show CDR1 as LNHDA and CDR2 as SQIVND (reference sequence). The CDR3 DNA follows: TGTGCCAGTACCCAACGGACAGGGGCCAACCAGCCCCAGCATTTT. Residues: CASTQRTGANQPQHF.

This clonotype appeared many times. The chain combines TRBV13 with TRBJ1-1; D possibly corresponds to TRBD1 (5 bases). This CDR3 has 15 amino acids. The V gene lost 0 bases and the J gene lost 4 bases, with 12 bases spanning the gap. Per germline, CDR1 PRHDT and CDR2 FYEKMQ (reference sequence). CDR3 in DNA: TGTGCCAGCAGCTTAGGGCCTCATGGGGCCACTGAAGCTTTCTTT. This gives the protein CASSLGPHGATEAFF.

A note on this clonotype: A much larger clone lies a single base off, so this may be a read error. The CDR3 end shows no conserved phenylalanine or tryptophan, and so a read error is likely. The V and J genes are TRBV20-1 and TRBJ2-7; no firm D call. Germline CDR1 DFQATT, CDR2 SNEGSKA (reference sequence). The CDR3 has 12 residues. The V gene lost 6 bases and the J gene lost 2 bases, with 11 bases spanning the gap. CDR3 sequence reads: CSAINRAYEQYL. CDR3 sequence (DNA): TGCAGTGCAATCAACAGAGCCTACGAGCAGTACCTC.

This clonotype was picked up one time. Given a much more abundant clone one base away, this may be a read error. This chain joins TRBV4-1 and TRBJ2-7; 12 nucleotides agree with TRBD2. The end of the DNA fits TRBJ2-1 better, so the J call may be wrong. This CDR3 has 15 amino acids. CDR1 MGHRA and CDR2 YSYEKL come from the germline V gene. The CDR3 region has the DNA TGCGCCAGCAGCCGCGGACTAGCGGGACTCTACGAGCAGTTCTTC. It yields the protein CASSRGLAGLYEQFF.

This clonotype was counted many times. This sequence joins TRBV4-2 and TRBJ1-5; D is unclear. V was pared by 4 bases and J by 0 bases, with 16 bases between. The CDR3 runs 17 residues. CDR1 is LGHNA, CDR2 YNFKEQ, per germline. CDR3 sequence (DNA): TGTGCCAGCAGCCTCTCCTTCGCGGGAAATAGCAATCAGCCCCAGCATTTT. Amino acids: CASSLSFAGNSNQPQHF.

There are a few counts of this clonotype. The J gene is TRBJ2-7, the V gene TRBV25-1; D not resolved. V lost 2 bases, J lost 5 bases, and 16 bases lay in between. Germline V lookup: CDR1 MGHDK, CDR2 SYGVNS. The CDR3 spans 15 residues. CDR3 in DNA: TGTGCCAGCAGTGAACTCCACCATAGGCTGGACGAGCAGTACTTC. Its translation: CASSELHHRLDEQYF.

This clonotype was recorded at least ten times. V is TRBV10-3 and J is TRBJ2-3; maybe TRBD2 (6 bases). From germline, CDR1 is ENHRY and CDR2 SYGVKD. The CDR3 has 14 residues. V lost 0 bases to trimming and J lost 6 bases, with 10 bases between them. CDR3 coding DNA: TGTGCCATCAGTGAGTCGACCGCGGGGGATACGCAGTATTTT. Its translation is CAISESTAGDTQYF.

This clonotype was found many times. The chain uses TRBV30 and TRBJ1-1; 8 bases fit TRBD1. Germline V CDR1 and CDR2: GTSNPN, SVGIG (reference sequence). Trimming cost V 6 bases and J 5 bases; bases outside gene matches: 5. The CDR3 spans 12 residues. The CDR3 protein is CACGQGGTEAFF. DNA of the CDR3: TGTGCCTGCGGACAGGGAGGGACTGAAGCTTTCTTT.

This clonotype was seen repeatedly, ten times or more. V usage is TRBV7-8 and J usage is TRBJ2-1; D gene uncertain. In germline, CDR1 is SGHVS, CDR2 FQNEAQ. The CDR3 consists of 15 residues. The germline V and J ends were trimmed by 1 base and 0 bases, with 7 bases remaining between them. The CDR3 region is CASSLDYSSYNEQFF. In nucleotides, the CDR3 is TGTGCCAGCAGCTTAGACTACAGCTCCTACAATGAGCAGTTCTTC. Supplemented by reference TRBV7-8 and TRBJ2-1, the full variable domain reads GAGVSQSPRYKVAKRGQDVALRCDPISGHVSLFWYQQALGQGPEFLTYFQNEAQLDKSGLPSDRFFAERPEGSVSTLKIQRTQQEDSAVYLCASSLDYSSYNEQFFGPGTRLTVL.